This T cell receptor (beta chain) was found in a study of technical replicates of blood from several donors (dated by TCRdb to about 2017). Turning to this clone: This receptor's antigen is unknown. No base qualities exist here, and no much larger clone lies one base off it.

The protocol used for the library was the immunoSEQ multiplex PCR assay. This immuneACCESS table, as held by TCRdb, lists in-frame sequences with V and J called but not all clones. Of the missing ones, under half trace to an unresolved V gene in checked studies; the others have no known cause. The sample profile shows more than 60,000 clones; about 95% of them were found once. Around 0.24% of the sample is held by the ten biggest clonotypes. The CDR3 sequence holds 10 residues, the cysteine and phenylalanine included. The CDR3 DNA has 30 bases and is translated from base 1. The germline V gene yields MNHEY for CDR1 and SVGAGI for CDR2. Between the V and J ends, shortened by 8 bases and 3 bases respectively, the junction contains 5 bases.

The sequence is built from TRBV6-5 and TRBJ2-7; TRBD2 could be the D gene, as 5 bases match. The sequence was collected from a human donor in good health. Material for sequencing was T cells isolated from PBMCs. CDR3 loop: CASGSYEQYF. The nucleotides are TGTGCCAGCGGGAGCTACGAGCAGTACTTC.